This is a list of T cell receptor beta chains from one sample in a study of technical replicates of blood from a few donors. Only in-frame clones appear in the TCRdb table, and some are missing; sequencing was by immunoSEQ multiplex PCR. The sample lists 87,000 or so clones, approximately 90% seen once, with roughly 0.28% in the top ten. Sequenced: T cells isolated from PBMCs. The receptors originated from a human donor in good health. The CDR3 runs from the conserved cysteine through the conserved F or W. A D gene is named only where the DNA matches it firmly. Clone size appears in some rows only: once, few, many, or a class for an expanded clone.

clone size | J gene | D gene | CDR3 length | V gene | CDR3 protein | CDR3 DNA
NA | TRBJ1-5 | NA | 13 | TRBV4-1 | CASSQRAGQPQHF | TGCGCCAGCAGCCAACGGGCGGGTCAGCCCCAGCATTTT
NA | TRBJ2-1 | TRBD2 | 20 | TRBV4-1 | CASSQLPTRTSGSYIGEQFF | TGCGCCAGCAGCCAACTCCCCACCAGGACTAGCGGCTCTTACATTGGTGAGCAGTTCTTC
once | TRBJ2-7 | TRBD2 | 15 | TRBV5-6 | CASSAGLAGVYEQYF | TGTGCCAGCAGCGCAGGACTAGCGGGGGTCTACGAGCAGTACTTC
NA | TRBJ2-1 | NA | 13 | TRBV9 | CASSVGNSHEQFF | TGTGCCAGCAGCGTAGGTAATAGCCATGAGCAGTTCTTC
NA | TRBJ1-5 | NA | 15 | TRBV4-1 | CASQAIQSSNQPQHF | TGCGCCAGCCAAGCTATACAGAGTAGCAATCAGCCCCAGCATTTT
once | TRBJ2-7 | NA | 14 | TRBV2 | CASNQGTPLGGQYF | TGTGCCAGCAATCAAGGGACTCCCCTGGGGGGGCAGTACTTC
NA | TRBJ2-7 | TRBD2 | 14 | TRBV11-2 | CASSLGGGSFGQYF | TGTGCCAGCAGCTTAGGGGGGGGGAGCTTTGGGCAGTACTTC
NA | TRBJ1-5 | NA | 14 | TRBV28 | CASSLGNMIQPQHF | TGTGCCAGCAGTTTAGGTAACATGATTCAGCCCCAGCATTTT
NA | TRBJ1-6 | TRBD1 | 16 | TRBV7-9 | CASSLGQLSPESPLHF | TGTGCCAGCAGCTTGGGACAGTTGTCCCCGGAATCACCCCTCCACTTT
NA | TRBJ1-4 | NA | 14 | TRBV2 | CASSLTGSYEKLFF | TGTGCCAGCAGTCTTACAGGGTCTTATGAAAAACTGTTTTTT
NA | TRBJ2-7 | NA | 14 | TRBV2 | CASSEDGGIYEQYF | TGTGCCAGCAGTGAAGACGGGGGTATCTACGAGCAGTACTTC
NA | TRBJ2-7 | NA | 17 | TRBV7-2 | CASSSHHLDVEGYEQYF | TGTGCCAGCAGCTCGCATCATCTAGACGTCGAGGGCTACGAGCAGTACTTC
NA | TRBJ2-2 | TRBD2 | 15 | TRBV6-1 | CASSEMAGVSGELFF | TGTGCCAGCAGTGAAATGGCGGGAGTTTCAGGGGAGCTGTTTTTT
NA | TRBJ2-3 | NA | 14 | TRBV27 | CASSFYRGGNTQYF | TGTGCCAGCAGTTTTTACAGGGGGGGGAATACGCAGTATTTT
NA | TRBJ2-7 | TRBD2 | 15 | TRBV4-1 | CASSQPVAGDNEQYF | TGCGCCAGCAGCCAACCAGTGGCGGGAGATAACGAGCAGTACTTC
few | TRBJ1-5 | TRBD1 | 15 | TRBV4-1 | CASSHSGTGNQPQHF | TGCGCCAGCAGCCACTCCGGGACAGGGAATCAGCCCCAGCATTTT
NA | TRBJ1-1 | NA | 17 | TRBV28 | CASKEVLGLRSDTEAFF | TGTGCCAGCAAAGAGGTTCTGGGGCTTCGGTCCGACACTGAAGCTTTCTTT
NA | TRBJ1-3 | NA | 14 | TRBV9 | CASSVDPAGNTIYF | TGTGCCAGCAGCGTAGACCCGGCTGGAAACACCATATATTTT
NA | TRBJ1-5 | NA | 15 | TRBV5-1 | CASSLGGHSNQPQHF | TGCGCCAGCAGCTTGGGGGGGCACTCCAATCAGCCCCAGCATTTT
NA | TRBJ2-7 | TRBD1 | 15 | TRBV11-3 | CASSLRGQATYEQYF | TGTGCCAGCAGCTTAAGAGGACAGGCCACCTACGAGCAGTACTTC
NA | TRBJ1-3 | NA | 14 | TRBV4-1 | CASSQDSGWDTIYF | TGCGCCAGCAGCCAAGATTCAGGGTGGGACACCATATATTTT
NA | TRBJ2-1 | NA | 14 | TRBV6-4 | CASSETGTSNEQFF | TGTGCCAGCAGCGAGACAGGGACTTCCAATGAGCAGTTCTTC
NA | TRBJ2-3 | TRBD2 | 18 | TRBV5-1 | CASSLGVLGLAGEDTQYF | TGCGCCAGCAGCTTGGGGGTTCTGGGACTAGCGGGGGAGGATACGCAGTATTTT
NA | TRBJ2-7 | NA | 14 | TRBV28 | CATIIPGQLYEQYF | TGTGCCACCATTATTCCGGGACAACTCTACGAGCAGTACTTC
NA | TRBJ2-1 | TRBD2 | 17 | TRBV7-9 | CASSSELGAGGLDEQFF | TGTGCCAGCAGCTCAGAGCTCGGAGCGGGGGGGCTCGATGAGCAGTTCTTC
few | TRBJ1-1 | NA | 11 | TRBV7-9 | CASMRGTEAFF | TGTGCCAGTATGCGGGGCACTGAAGCTTTCTTT
NA | TRBJ2-5 | NA | 14 | TRBV7-7 | CASSPDRRRETQYF | TGTGCTAGCAGCCCTGACAGGAGGAGAGAGACCCAGTACTTC
NA | TRBJ2-3 | NA | 11 | TRBV27 | CASTFTDTQYF | TGTGCCAGCACCTTCACAGATACGCAGTATTTT
NA | TRBJ1-1 | NA | 16 | TRBV27 | CASSLSLAGKRPEAFF | TGTGCCAGCAGTTTATCTTTGGCAGGGAAGAGGCCTGAAGCTTTCTTT
once | TRBJ2-2 | NA | 18 | TRBV7-6 | CASSPRGKGYRNTGELFF | TGTGCCAGCAGCCCCAGGGGTAAGGGCTATCGAAACACCGGGGAGCTGTTTTTT
few | TRBJ1-1 | NA | 15 | TRBV5-1 | CASSLSKQENTEAFF | TGCGCCAGCAGCTTGTCCAAACAGGAGAACACTGAAGCTTTCTTT
NA | TRBJ1-2 | TRBD1 | 12 | TRBV30 | CASDRGPSGYTF | TGTGCCTCGGACAGGGGGCCTTCTGGCTACACCTTC
NA | TRBJ2-7 | TRBD1 | 15 | TRBV19 | CASSIVDRGIYEQYF | TGTGCCAGTAGTATAGTGGACAGGGGTATCTACGAGCAGTACTTC
NA | TRBJ1-2 | NA | 12 | TRBV6-5 | CASRGANYGYTF | TGTGCCAGCAGGGGGGCAAACTATGGCTACACCTTC
NA | TRBJ1-1 | NA | 14 | TRBV10-1 | CASRAGGGSAEAFF | TGCGCCAGCAGAGCGGGCGGGGGGAGCGCTGAAGCTTTCTTT
NA | TRBJ1-2 | TRBD1 | 14 | TRBV19 | CASTPRGRGYGYTF | TGTGCCAGTACCCCGCGGGGCAGGGGGTATGGCTACACCTTC
NA | TRBJ2-1 | NA | 16 | TRBV6-4 | CASSDSARHQFNEQFF | TGTGCCAGCAGTGACTCCGCCAGGCACCAATTCAATGAGCAGTTCTTC
NA | TRBJ2-5 | TRBD1 | 15 | TRBV5-5 | CASSLPTGGGETQYF | TGTGCCAGCAGCTTGCCGACAGGGGGCGGGGAGACCCAGTACTTC
NA | TRBJ2-1 | NA | 16 | TRBV6-4 | CASSPLAASSYNEQFF | TGTGCCAGCAGTCCTTTAGCGGCTAGCTCCTACAATGAGCAGTTCTTC
NA | TRBJ1-2 | NA | 13 | TRBV5-1 | CASSPPTAGGYTF | TGCGCCAGCAGCCCTCCGACCGCAGGTGGCTACACCTTC
NA | TRBJ2-5 | NA | 14 | TRBV5-1 | CASSRPGEQETQYF | TGCGCCAGCAGTCGCCCCGGGGAGCAAGAGACCCAGTACTTC